These 16 T cell receptor beta chains came from one sample sequenced in a study of cytomegalovirus exposure and HLA in healthy donors (dated by TCRdb to the late 2010s). The protocol used for the library was the immunoSEQ multiplex PCR assay. For the multiplex PCR, a mixture combining 60 forward primers for TCR Vbeta segments and 13 reverse primers for TCR Jbeta segments was used. Entries here come from immuneACCESS through TCRdb and include only in-frame sequences with V and J called. Some clones fail to appear in such tables; in the studies checked, an unresolved V gene covers under half of the shortfall, and the cause of the remainder is unknown. A total of approximately 31,000 clones appear in this sample, 85% to 90% of them only once. The ten top clones hold about 2.5% of the sample. What was sequenced was PBMCs. The receptor source for this set is a boy between 10 and 17 years old in good health and CMV-seronegative.

CDR3 DNA: TGTGCCAGCAGTGGTTTAGCGGGGGGGCATTCCTACGAGCAGTACTTC. It encodes CASSGLAGGHSYEQYF. This chain joins TRBV2 and TRBJ2-7; 11 nucleotides match TRBD2. V lost 4 bases, J lost 1 base, and 6 bases stayed unmatched. The CDR3 totals 16 residues. Germline V gene sequence: CDR1 SNHLY, CDR2 FYNNEI. Complete variable domain (other parts from reference TRBV2 and TRBJ2-7): EPEVTQTPSHQVTQMGQEVILRCVPISNHLYFYWYRQILGQKVEFLVSFYNNEISEKSEIFDDQFSVERPDGSNFTLKIRSTKLEDSAMYFCASSGLAGGHSYEQYFGPGTRLTVT.

V usage is TRBV11-2 and J usage is TRBJ2-7; D is undetermined. V was shortened by 0 bases and J by 0 bases, with 6 bases between the two germline ends. In germline, CDR1 is SGHAT, CDR2 FQNNGV. CDR3 length: 14 residues. CDR3 in amino acids: CASSLEYSSYEQYF. CDR3 coding DNA: TGTGCCAGCAGCTTAGAGTACAGCTCCTACGAGCAGTACTTC.

This clone was detected a few times. The chain employs TRBV5-4 and TRBJ2-1; 8 nucleotides line up with TRBD2. Germline CDR1 and CDR2: SGHNT and YYREEE (reference sequence). The CDR3 totals 16 residues. V lost 0 bases to trimming and J lost 6 bases; unmatched junction nucleotides: 8. In DNA form, the CDR3 reads TGTGCCAGCAGCTTGGTTCGTCTAGCGGGCTCCAATGAGCAGTTCTTC. It specifies CASSLVRLAGSNEQFF. Complete variable domain (other parts from reference TRBV5-4 and TRBJ2-1): ETGVTQSPTHLIKTRGQQVTLRCSSQSGHNTVSWYQQALGQGPQFIFQYYREEENGRGNFPPRFSGLQFPNYSSELNVNALELDDSALYLCASSLVRLAGSNEQFFGPGTRLTVL.

V and J are TRBV7-6 and TRBJ2-7, with 8 bases that match TRBD2. The CDR3 is 15 amino acids. Germline V gene lookup returns CDR1 SGHVS and CDR2 FNYEAQ. The V segment lost 4 bases and the J segment 12 bases; nucleotides outside the gene matches: 17. CDR3 sequence reads: CASSSIKRGSRLLYF. The CDR3 DNA sequence: TGTGCCAGCAGCTCCATTAAGCGGGGGAGCCGATTACTGTACTTC.

This clone is a singleton in its sample. The chain recombines TRBV5-6 with TRBJ1-4; TRBD1 matches at 7 bases. Germline V gene sequence: CDR1 SGHDT, CDR2 YYEEEE. J gave up 0 bases and V 0 bases, and 11 bases lay outside the gene matches. The CDR3 has 19 amino acids. The CDR3 region has the DNA TGTGCCAGCAGCTTGGCTTTGGAGACAGGGTACTCAACTAATGAAAAACTGTTTTTT. Protein: CASSLALETGYSTNEKLFF.

V is TRBV6-1 and J is TRBJ2-3; a possible D gene is TRBD2 (6 bases). Trimming pared 1 base from V and 1 base from J, leaving 9 bases between. Per germline, CDR1 MNHNS and CDR2 SASEGT. The length of the CDR3 is 15 residues. The CDR3 is CASSEEGGGTDTQYF. The DNA for the CDR3 is TGTGCCAGCAGTGAAGAGGGCGGGGGCACAGATACGCAGTATTTT.

The V call is TRBV29-1, the J call TRBJ2-7; a weak D match, TRBD1 (6 bases). This CDR3 has 14 residues. Germline V gene lookup returns CDR1 SQVTM and CDR2 ANQGSEA. Trimming removed 5 bases at V and 2 bases at J, with 16 bases between. CDR3 DNA sequence: TGCAGCGTTACCGACTTCACAGGGACCTACGAGCAGTACTTC. Amino acid sequence: CSVTDFTGTYEQYF.

The chain links TRBV29-1 to TRBJ1-2; the match to TRBD1 covers 9 bases. Germline trimming cut 5 bases from V and 6 bases from J; bases unmatched to any gene: 22. Per the germline V gene, CDR1 is SQVTM and CDR2 is ANQGSEA. The CDR3 contains 18 residues. CDR3 protein: CSVPSGSGQGLLTNGYTF. Written as DNA, the CDR3 is TGCAGCGTTCCTTCGGGCTCGGGACAGGGACTCTTAACCAATGGCTACACCTTC.

J is TRBJ1-4 and V is TRBV5-1; D gene uncertain. The length of the CDR3 is 15 residues. V lost 4 bases and J 7 bases, leaving 17 bases between the germline ends. Germline-derived CDR1 and CDR2 are SGHRS and YFSETQ. The CDR3 sequence is CASSPSSREAEKLFF. The CDR3 DNA reads as TGCGCCAGCAGCCCTAGCTCCCGGGAGGCTGAAAAACTGTTTTTT.

V and J are TRBV15 and TRBJ2-7; D may be TRBD2 (6 bases). Germline loops: CDR1 LNHNV, CDR2 YYDKDF (reference sequence). The CDR3 is 13 residues long. Trimming stripped 0 bases from V and 7 bases from J, with 10 bases between. The CDR3 sequence is CATSRDLAGEQYF. The DNA of the CDR3 is TGTGCCACCAGCAGAGATTTGGCGGGAGAGCAGTACTTC.

The chain joins TRBV30 to TRBJ2-3, with 9 bases fitting TRBD2. The CDR3 contains 14 residues. CDR1 and CDR2 (germline): GTSNPN, SVGIG (reference sequence). V shed 1 base and J 1 base; nucleotides not matched to a gene: 0. Here the CDR3 reads CAWSGGGGTDTQYF. The CDR3 coding sequence is TGTGCCTGGAGTGGCGGGGGGGGCACAGATACGCAGTATTTT.

This chain links TRBV7-3 with TRBJ2-2, with TRBD2 matching over 9 bases. The CDR3 has 16 amino acids. V dropped 5 bases and J dropped 4; count of bases not matched to a gene: 8. Looked up from germline, CDR1 is SGHTA and CDR2 is FQGTGA. The CDR3 DNA follows: TGTGCCAGCAGCCCGTGGGGACTAGCCCGCACCGGGGAGCTGTTTTTT. Translated, it gives CASSPWGLARTGELFF.

The table lists this clone with a few counts. CDR3: CASSLSGTGPREQYF. The CDR3 nucleotides are TGTGCCAGCAGTTTATCCGGGACAGGGCCACGCGAGCAGTACTTC. The V and J genes are TRBV6-5 and TRBJ2-7; 9 nucleotides match TRBD1. J was trimmed by 6 bases and V by 4 bases; bases with no gene match: 10. CDR1 MNHEY and CDR2 SVGAGI come from the germline V gene. The CDR3 consists of 15 residues.

V usage is TRBV9 and J usage is TRBJ2-5, with D tentatively TRBD1 (5 bases). Germline CDR1 is SGDLS and CDR2 is YYNGEE. V was clipped by 3 bases and J by 3 bases, with 6 bases between them. The CDR3 is made up of 12 amino acids. CDR3 residues: CASSEGEETQYF. CDR3 DNA sequence: TGTGCCAGCAGCGAAGGGGAAGAGACCCAGTACTTC.

With regard to this clone: A much larger clone differs by one base, so this may be a read error. Other DNA sequences in this sample translate to the same CDR3. The J gene is TRBJ1-5, the V gene TRBV6-1; D gene ambiguous. Germline values: CDR1 MNHNS, CDR2 SASEGT. This CDR3 comprises 13 residues. CDR3 sequence (DNA): TGTGCCAGCAGTGGAGGAGAGAATCAGCCCCAGCACTTT. Encoded protein: CASSGGENQPQHF.

Written as DNA, the CDR3 is TGCGCCAGCAGCCAAGCAGGCAGAAAGCCCCTCCACTTT. Its protein is CASSQAGRKPLHF. The chain links TRBV4-1 to TRBJ1-6; D not certain. V was clipped by 1 base and J by 13 bases, with 11 bases between them. The CDR3 totals 13 residues. CDR1 and CDR2 from the germline V gene are MGHRA and YSYEKL.